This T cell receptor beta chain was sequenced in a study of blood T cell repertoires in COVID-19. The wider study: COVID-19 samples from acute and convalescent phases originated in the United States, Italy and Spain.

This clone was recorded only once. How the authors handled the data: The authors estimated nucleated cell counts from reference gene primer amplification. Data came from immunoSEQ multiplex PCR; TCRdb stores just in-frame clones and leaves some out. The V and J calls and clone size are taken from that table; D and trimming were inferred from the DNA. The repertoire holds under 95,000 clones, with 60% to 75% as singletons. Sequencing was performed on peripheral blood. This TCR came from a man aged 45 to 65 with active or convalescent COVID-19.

The CDR3 sequence is CASSADRAISSGFNQPQHF. For the CDR3, the DNA is TGTGCCAGCAGCGCGGACAGGGCGATCTCGTCCGGGTTCAATCAGCCCCAGCATTTT. The rearrangement joins TRBV5-8 to TRBJ1-5; 8 nucleotides agree with TRBD1. Trimming took 4 bases from V and 3 from J; bases not matched to a gene: 18. CDR1 and CDR2 (germline): SGHTS, YDEGEE. This CDR3 is 19 amino acids long.